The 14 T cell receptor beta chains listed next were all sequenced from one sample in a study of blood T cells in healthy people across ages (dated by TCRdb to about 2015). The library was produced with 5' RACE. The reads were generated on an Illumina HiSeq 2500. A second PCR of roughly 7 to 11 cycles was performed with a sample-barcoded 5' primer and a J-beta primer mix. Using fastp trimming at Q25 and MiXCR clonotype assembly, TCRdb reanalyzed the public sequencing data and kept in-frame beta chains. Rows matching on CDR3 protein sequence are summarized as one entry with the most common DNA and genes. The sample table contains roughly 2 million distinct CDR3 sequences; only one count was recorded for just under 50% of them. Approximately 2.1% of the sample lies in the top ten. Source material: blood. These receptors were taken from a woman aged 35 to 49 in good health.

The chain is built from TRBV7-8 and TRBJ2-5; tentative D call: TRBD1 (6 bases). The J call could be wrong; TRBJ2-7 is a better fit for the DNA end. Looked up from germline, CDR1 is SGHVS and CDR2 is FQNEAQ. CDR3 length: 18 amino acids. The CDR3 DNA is TGTGCCAGCAGCTTACCTAACTACGCAGTGGGCAGGGGATCCGAGCAGTACTTC. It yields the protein CASSLPNYAVGRGSEQYF.

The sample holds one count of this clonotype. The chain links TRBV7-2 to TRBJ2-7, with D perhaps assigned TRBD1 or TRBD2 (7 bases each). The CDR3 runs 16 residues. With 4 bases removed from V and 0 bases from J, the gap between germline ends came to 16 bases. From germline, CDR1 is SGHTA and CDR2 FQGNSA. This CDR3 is CASSSRGRGTSYEQYF. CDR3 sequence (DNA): TGTGCCAGCAGCTCGAGGGGGCGGGGGACCTCCTACGAGCAGTACTTC.

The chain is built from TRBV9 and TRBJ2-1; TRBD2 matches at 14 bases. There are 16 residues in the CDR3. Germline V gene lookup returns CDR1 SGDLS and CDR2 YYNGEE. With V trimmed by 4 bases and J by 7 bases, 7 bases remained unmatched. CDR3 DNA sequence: TGTGCCAGCAGCCCGATGACTAGCGGGGGGGCGAATGAGCAGTTCTTC. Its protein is CASSPMTSGGANEQFF.

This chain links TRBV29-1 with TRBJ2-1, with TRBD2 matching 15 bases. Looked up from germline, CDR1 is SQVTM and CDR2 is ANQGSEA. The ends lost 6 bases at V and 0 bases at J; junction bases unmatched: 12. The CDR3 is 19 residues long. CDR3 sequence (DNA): TGCAGCGTCGAGGGGTTCGGGACTAGCGGGGGGAGCTCCTACAATGAGCAGTTCTTC. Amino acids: CSVEGFGTSGGSSYNEQFF.

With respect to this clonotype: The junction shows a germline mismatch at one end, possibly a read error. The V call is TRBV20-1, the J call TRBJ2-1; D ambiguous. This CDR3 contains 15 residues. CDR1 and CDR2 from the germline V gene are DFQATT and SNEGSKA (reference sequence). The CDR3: CSARDIPRSHNGQFF. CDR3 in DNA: TGCAGTGCTAGAGATATCCCGCGGAGCCACAATGGGCAGTTCTTC.

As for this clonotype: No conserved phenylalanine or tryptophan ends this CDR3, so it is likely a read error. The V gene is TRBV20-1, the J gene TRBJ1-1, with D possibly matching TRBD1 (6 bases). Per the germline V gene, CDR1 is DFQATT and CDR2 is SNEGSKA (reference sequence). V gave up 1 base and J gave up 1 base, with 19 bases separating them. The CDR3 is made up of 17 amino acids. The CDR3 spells CSARVTIQGSENTEAFL. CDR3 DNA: TGCAGTGCTAGAGTTACGATACAGGGCTCTGAGAACACTGAAGCTTTCTTG.

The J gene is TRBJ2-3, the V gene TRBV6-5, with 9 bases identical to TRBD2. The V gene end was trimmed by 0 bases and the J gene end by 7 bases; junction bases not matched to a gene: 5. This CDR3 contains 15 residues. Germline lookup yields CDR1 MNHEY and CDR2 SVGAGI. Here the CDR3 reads CASSYSAGGPYTQYF. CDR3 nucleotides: TGTGCCAGCAGTTACTCCGCGGGGGGGCCCTATACGCAGTATTTT.

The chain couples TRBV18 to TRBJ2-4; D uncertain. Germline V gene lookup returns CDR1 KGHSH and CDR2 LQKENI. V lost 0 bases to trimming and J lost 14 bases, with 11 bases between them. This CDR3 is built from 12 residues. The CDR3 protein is CASSPPYGAKYF. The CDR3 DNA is TGTGCCAGCTCACCACCGTACGGAGCAAAGTACTTC.

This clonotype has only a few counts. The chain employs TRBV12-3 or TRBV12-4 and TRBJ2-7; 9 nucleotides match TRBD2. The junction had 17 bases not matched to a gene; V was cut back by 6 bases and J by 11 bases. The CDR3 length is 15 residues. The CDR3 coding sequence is TGTGCCAGCAGCTCCCTGGGCGGGGGGGATTTAGTGAAGTACTTC. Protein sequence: CASSSLGGGDLVKYF.

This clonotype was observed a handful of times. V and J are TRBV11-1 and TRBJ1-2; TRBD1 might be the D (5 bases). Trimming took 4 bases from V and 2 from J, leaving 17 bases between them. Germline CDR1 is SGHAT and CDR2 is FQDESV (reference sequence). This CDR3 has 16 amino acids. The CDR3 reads CASSWGRVSDNYGYTF. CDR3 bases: TGTGCCAGCAGCTGGGGACGAGTATCCGACAACTATGGCTACACCTTC.

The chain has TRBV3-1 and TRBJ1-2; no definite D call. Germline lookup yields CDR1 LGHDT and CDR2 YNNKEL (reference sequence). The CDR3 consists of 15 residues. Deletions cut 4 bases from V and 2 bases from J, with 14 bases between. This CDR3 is CASSRGLSLNYGYTF. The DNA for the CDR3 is TGTGCCAGCAGCCGTGGACTGTCCTTGAACTATGGCTACACCTTC.

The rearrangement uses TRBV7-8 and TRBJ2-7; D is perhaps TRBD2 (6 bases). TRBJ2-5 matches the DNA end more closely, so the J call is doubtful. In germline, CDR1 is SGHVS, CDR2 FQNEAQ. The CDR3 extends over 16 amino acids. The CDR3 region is CASSLSPGLRGETQYF. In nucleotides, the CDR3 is TGTGCCAGCAGCTTGTCACCGGGACTCCGCGGAGAGACCCAGTACTTC.

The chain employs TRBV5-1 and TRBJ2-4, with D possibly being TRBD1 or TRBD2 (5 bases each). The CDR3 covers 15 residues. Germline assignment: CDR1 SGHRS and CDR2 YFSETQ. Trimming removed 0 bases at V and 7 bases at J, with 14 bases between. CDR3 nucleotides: TGCGCCAGCAGCTTGGAAGGTCGTTGGGGGAACATTCAGTACTTC. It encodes CASSLEGRWGNIQYF.

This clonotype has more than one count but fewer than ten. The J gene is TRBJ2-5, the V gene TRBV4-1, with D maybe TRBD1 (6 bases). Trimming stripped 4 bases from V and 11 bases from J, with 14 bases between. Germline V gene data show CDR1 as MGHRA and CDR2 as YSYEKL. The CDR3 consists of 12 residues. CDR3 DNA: TGCGCCAGCAGCCCGGACAGCCAGTTTCAGTACTTC. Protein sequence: CASSPDSQFQYF.